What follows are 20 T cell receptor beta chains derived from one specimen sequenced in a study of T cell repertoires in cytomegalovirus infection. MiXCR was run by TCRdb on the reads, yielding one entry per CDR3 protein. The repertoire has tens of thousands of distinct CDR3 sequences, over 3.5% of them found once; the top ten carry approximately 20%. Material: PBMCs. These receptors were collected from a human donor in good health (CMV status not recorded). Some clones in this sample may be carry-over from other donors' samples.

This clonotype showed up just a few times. The CDR3 sequence: CASSYAGRNNEQFF. The CDR3 bases are TGTGCCAGCAGTTACGCCGGCAGAAACAATGAGCAGTTCTTC. This chain joins TRBV6-5 and TRBJ2-1; D is unclear. The CDR3 runs to 14 residues. CDR1 and CDR2 (germline): MNHEY, SVGAGI. The ends were cut back, 2 bases at V and 5 bases at J, with 10 bases in the middle.

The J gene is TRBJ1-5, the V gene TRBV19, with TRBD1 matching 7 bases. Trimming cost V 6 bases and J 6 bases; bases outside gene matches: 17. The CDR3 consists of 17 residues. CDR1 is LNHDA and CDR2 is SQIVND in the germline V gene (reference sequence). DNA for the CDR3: TGTGCCAGTAGCCGGTCGTTGACAGGGATAAGGCGTCAGCCCCAGCATTTT. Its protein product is CASSRSLTGIRRQPQHF.

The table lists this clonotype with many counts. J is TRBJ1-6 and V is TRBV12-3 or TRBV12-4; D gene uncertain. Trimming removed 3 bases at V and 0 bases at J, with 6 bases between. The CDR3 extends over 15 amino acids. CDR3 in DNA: TGTGCCAGCAGTTTGAAGAGCTCCTATAATTCACCCCTCCACTTT. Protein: CASSLKSSYNSPLHF.

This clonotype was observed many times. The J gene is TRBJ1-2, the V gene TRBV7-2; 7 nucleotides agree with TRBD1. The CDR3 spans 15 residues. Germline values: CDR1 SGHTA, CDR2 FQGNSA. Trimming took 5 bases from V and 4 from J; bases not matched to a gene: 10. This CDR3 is CASSINRGGSYGYTF. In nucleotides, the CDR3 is TGTGCCAGCAGCATCAACAGGGGTGGCAGCTATGGCTACACCTTC.

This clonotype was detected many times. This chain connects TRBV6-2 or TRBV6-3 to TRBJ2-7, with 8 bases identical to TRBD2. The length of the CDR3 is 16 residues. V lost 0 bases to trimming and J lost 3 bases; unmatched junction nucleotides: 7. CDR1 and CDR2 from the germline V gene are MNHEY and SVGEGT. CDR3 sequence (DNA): TGTGCCAGCAGTTACTCGAGGATCGGGGGGGACTACGAGCAGTACTTC. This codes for CASSYSRIGGDYEQYF.

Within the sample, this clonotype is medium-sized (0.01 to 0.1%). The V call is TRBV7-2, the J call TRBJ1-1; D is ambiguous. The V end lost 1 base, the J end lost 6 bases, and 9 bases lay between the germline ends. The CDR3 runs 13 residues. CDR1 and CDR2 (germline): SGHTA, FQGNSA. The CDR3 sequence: CASSLDPRAEAFF. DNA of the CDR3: TGTGCCAGCAGCTTAGATCCGAGGGCTGAAGCTTTCTTT.

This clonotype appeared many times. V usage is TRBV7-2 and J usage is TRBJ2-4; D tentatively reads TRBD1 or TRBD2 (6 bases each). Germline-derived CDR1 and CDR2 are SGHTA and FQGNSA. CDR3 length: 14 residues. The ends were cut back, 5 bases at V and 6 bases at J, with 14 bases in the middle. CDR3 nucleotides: TGTGCCAGCAGCCGTAGGGGGGCCTCAAACATTCAGTACTTC. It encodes CASSRRGASNIQYF.

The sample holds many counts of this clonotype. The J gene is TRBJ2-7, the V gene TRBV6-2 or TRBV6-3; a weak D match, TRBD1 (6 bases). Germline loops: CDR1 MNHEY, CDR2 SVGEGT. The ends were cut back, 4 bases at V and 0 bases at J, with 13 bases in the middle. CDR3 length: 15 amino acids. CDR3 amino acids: CASSFLRGISYEQYF. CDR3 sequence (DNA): TGTGCCAGCAGTTTTCTCAGGGGAATCTCCTACGAGCAGTACTTC.

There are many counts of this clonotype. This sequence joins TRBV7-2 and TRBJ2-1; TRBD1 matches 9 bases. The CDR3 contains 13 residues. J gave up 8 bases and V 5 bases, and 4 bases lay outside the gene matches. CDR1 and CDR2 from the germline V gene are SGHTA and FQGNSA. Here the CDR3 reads CASSLQGADEQFF. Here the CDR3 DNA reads TGTGCCAGCAGCCTACAGGGGGCGGATGAGCAGTTCTTC.

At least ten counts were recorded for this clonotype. The CDR3 spells CASSGRDRDNSPLHF. The CDR3 DNA sequence: TGTGCCAGCAGCGGCCGGGACAGGGACAATTCACCCCTCCACTTT. The J gene is TRBJ1-6, the V gene TRBV7-8, with TRBD1 matching over 9 bases. The CDR3 totals 15 residues. Germline lookup yields CDR1 SGHVS and CDR2 FQNEAQ. V gave up 5 bases and J gave up 7 bases; unmatched junction bases: 6.

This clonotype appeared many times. CDR3 DNA: TGTGCCAGCAGCTTAGTGCCTACTTCCCAAGAGACCCAGTACTTC. Translating it yields CASSLVPTSQETQYF. The V gene is TRBV7-6, the J gene TRBJ2-5; D uncertain. Germline V CDR1 and CDR2: SGHVS, FNYEAQ. The CDR3 consists of 15 residues. The V and J ends lost 1 base and 1 base respectively, with 10 bases between them.

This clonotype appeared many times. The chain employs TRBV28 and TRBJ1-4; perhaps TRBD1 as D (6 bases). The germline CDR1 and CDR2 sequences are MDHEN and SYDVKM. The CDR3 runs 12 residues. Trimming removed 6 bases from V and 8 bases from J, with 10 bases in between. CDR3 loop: CASRTGGEKLFF. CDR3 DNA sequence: TGTGCCAGCAGGACAGGCGGGGAAAAACTGTTTTTT.

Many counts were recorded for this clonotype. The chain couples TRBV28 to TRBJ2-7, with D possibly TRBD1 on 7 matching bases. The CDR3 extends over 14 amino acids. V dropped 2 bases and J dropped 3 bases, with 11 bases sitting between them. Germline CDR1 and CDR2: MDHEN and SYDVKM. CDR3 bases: TGTGCCAGCAGTTTACCAGGGGGGAACTACGAGCAGTACTTC. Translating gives CASSLPGGNYEQYF.

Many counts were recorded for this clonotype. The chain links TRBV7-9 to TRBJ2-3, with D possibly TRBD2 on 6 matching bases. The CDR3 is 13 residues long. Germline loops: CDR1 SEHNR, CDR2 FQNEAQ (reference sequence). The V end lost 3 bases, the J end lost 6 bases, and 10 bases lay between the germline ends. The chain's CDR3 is CASSFSGGDTQYF. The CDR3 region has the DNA TGTGCCAGCAGCTTTAGCGGAGGTGATACGCAGTATTTT.

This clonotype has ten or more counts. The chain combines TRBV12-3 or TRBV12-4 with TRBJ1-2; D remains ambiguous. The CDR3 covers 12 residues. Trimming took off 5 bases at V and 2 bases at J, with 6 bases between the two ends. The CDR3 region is CASSNLNYGYTF. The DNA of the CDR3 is TGTGCCAGCAGTAATTTAAACTATGGCTACACCTTC.

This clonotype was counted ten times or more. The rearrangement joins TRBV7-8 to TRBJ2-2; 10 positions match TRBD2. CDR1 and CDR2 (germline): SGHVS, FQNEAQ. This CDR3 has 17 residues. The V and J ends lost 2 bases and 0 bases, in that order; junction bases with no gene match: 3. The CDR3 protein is CASSLLLAGANTGELFF. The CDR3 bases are TGTGCCAGCAGCTTACTGCTAGCGGGGGCGAACACCGGGGAGCTGTTTTTT.

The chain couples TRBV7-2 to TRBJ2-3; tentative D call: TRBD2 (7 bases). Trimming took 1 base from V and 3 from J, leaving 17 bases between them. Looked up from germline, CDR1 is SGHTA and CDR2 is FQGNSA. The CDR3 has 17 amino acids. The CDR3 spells CASSLGGGALSTDTQYF. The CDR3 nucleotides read TGTGCCAGCAGCTTAGGAGGGGGGGCCTTAAGTACAGATACGCAGTATTTT.

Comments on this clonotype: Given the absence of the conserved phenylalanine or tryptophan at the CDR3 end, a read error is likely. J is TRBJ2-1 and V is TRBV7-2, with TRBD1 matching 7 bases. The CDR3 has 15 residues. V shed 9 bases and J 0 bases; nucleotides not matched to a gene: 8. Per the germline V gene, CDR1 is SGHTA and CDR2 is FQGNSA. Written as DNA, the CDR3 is TGTGCCAGAAGCCGGGACAGTTCCTCCTACAATGAGCAGTTCGTC. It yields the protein CARSRDSSSYNEQFV.

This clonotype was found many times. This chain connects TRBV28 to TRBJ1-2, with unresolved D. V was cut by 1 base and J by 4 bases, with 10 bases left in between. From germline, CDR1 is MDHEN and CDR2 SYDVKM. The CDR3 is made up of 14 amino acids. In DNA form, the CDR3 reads TGTGCCAGCAGTTTATTTCACCCGGTCTATGGCTACACCTTC. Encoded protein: CASSLFHPVYGYTF.

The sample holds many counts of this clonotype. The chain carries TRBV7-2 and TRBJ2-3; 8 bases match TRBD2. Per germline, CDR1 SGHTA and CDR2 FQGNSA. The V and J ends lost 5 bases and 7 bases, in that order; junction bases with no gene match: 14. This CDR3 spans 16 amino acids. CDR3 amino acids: CASSPGGGPQRNTQYF. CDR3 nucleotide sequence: TGTGCCAGCAGCCCCGGGGGGGGGCCTCAGAGAAATACGCAGTATTTT.